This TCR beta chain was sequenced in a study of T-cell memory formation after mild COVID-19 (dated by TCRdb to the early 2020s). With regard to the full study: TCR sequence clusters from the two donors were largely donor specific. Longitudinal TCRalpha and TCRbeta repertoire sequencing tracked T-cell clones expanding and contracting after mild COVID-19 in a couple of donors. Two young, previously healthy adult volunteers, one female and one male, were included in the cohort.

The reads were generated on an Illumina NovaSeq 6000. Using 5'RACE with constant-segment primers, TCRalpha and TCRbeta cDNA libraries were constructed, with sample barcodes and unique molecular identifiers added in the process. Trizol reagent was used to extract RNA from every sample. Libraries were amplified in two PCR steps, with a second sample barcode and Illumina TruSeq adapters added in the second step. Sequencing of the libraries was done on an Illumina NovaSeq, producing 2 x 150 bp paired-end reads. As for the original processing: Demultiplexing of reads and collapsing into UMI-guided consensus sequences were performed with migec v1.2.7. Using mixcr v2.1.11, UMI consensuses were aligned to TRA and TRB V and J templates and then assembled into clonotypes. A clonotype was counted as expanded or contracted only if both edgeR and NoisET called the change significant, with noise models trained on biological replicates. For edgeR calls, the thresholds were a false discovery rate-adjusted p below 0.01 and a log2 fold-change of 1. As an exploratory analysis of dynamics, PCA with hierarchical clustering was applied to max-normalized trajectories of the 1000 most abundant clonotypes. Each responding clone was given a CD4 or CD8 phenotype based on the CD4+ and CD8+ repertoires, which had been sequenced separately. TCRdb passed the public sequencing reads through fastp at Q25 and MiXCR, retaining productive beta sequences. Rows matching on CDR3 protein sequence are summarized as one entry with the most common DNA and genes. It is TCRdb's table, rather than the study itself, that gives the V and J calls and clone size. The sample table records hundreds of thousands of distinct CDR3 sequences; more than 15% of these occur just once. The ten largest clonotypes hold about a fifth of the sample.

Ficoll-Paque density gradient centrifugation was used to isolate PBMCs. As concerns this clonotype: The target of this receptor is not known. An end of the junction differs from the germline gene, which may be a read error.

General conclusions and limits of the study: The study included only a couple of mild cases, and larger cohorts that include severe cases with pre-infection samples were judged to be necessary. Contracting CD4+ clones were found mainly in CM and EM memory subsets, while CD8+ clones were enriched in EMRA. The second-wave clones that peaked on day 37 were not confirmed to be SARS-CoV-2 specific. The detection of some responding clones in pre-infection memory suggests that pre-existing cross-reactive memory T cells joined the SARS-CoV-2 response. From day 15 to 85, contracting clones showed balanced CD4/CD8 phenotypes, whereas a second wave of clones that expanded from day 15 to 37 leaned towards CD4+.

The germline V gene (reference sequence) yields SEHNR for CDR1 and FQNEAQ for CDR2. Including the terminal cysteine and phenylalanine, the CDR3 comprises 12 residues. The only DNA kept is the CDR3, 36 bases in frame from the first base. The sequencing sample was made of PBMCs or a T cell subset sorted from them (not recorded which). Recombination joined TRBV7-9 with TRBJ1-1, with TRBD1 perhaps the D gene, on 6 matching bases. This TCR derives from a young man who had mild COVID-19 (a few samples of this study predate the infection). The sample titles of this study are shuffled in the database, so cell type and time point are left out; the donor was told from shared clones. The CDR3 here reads CASTLMDSEAFF. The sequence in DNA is TGTGCCAGCACCTTAATGGACAGTGAAGCTTTCTTT.